This T cell receptor (beta chain) was found in a study of blood T cell dynamics during melanoma immunotherapy. Time point defined: pre-treatment baseline. One draw preceded checkpoint blockade; another followed its first cycle at week 3. DNA loading was fixed at approximately 0.35 ug for all bulk PBMC samples. The repertoire was sequenced with immunoSEQ multiplex PCR; TCRdb's copy has only in-frame clones and lacks some. The sample lists roughly 9,500 clones, over 85% occurring once. Germline trimming cut 8 bases from V and 6 bases from J; bases unmatched to any gene: 13. CDR1 is MNHEY and CDR2 is SMNVEV in the germline V gene (reference sequence). The CDR3 covers 15 residues.

The sequence was collected from a human donor with melanoma. The genes are TRBV27 and TRBJ2-1, with 7 bases matching TRBD2. Sequenced material: blood, taken from a patient treated with checkpoint blockade. CDR3: CASAPGLAALNEQFF. The CDR3 nucleotides are TGTGCCAGCGCCCCAGGGCTAGCGGCCCTCAATGAGCAGTTCTTC.